This TCR beta chain was profiled in a study of blood T cell repertoires in COVID-19. On the study more broadly: There were acute and convalescent COVID-19 samples, and they came from the United States, Italy and Spain. Sources were T cells, B-cell-depleted T cells, or PBMCs; the material itself was cDNA or gDNA.

Study processing details: How many nucleated cells were present was estimated from reference gene primer amplification. TCRdb's table, derived via immunoSEQ multiplex PCR, lists solely in-frame clones and lacks some. V, J and clone size derive from that table, while D and trimming were established from the DNA sequence. Of some 390,000 clones detected, around nine tenths appear once; the ten largest clones hold roughly 3.1%. CDR1 and CDR2 from the germline V gene are MNHNS and SASEGT. J was trimmed by 2 bases and V by 2 bases; bases with no gene match: 5. CDR3 length equals 15 residues. The chain has TRBV6-1 and TRBJ2-7, with 8 bases fitting TRBD1. The specimen was peripheral blood. The receptor comes from a human donor in a cohort sampled during active COVID-19. The chain's CDR3 is CASSESGTGTYEQYF. CDR3 DNA sequence: TGTGCCAGCAGTGAATCTGGGACAGGAACCTACGAGCAGTACTTC.